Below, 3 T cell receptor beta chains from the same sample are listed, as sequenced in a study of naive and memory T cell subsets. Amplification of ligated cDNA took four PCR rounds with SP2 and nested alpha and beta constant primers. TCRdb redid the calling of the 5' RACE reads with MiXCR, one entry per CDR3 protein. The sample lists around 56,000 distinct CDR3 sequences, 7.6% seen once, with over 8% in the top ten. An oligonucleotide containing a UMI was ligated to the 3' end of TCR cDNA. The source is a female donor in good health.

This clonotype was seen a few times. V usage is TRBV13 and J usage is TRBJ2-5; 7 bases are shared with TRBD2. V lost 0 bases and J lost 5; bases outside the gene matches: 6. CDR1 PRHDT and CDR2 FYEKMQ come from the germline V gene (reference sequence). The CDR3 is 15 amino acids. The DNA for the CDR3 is TGTGCCAGCAGCTTAGGCCCAGCGGGGTCTGAGACCCAGTACTTC. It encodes CASSLGPAGSETQYF.

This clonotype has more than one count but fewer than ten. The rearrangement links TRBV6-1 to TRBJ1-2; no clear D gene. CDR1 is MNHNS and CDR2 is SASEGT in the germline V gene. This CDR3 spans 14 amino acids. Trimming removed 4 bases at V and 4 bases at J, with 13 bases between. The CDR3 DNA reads TGTGCCAGCAGTGCTGATACATCAAGCTATGGCTACACCTTC. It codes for CASSADTSSYGYTF.

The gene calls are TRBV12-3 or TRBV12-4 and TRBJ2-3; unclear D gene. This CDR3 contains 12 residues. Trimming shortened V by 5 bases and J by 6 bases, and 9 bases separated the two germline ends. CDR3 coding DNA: TGTGCCAGCAGTCTTGGGTCTGATACGCAGTATTTT. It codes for CASSLGSDTQYF.